The present T cell receptor (beta chain) was sequenced within a study of technical replicates of blood from a handful of donors. The assay was immunoSEQ multiplex PCR, and TCRdb's table has in-frame clones only and misses some. The sample lists almost 70,000 clones; approximately 90% were seen once. Only one count was recorded for this clone. Sequencing was performed on T cells isolated from PBMCs. This receptor was taken from a human donor in good health.

The CDR3 here is CASSEAGHGYTF. In DNA, the CDR3 is TGTGCCAGCAGTGAAGCGGGGCATGGCTACACCTTC. The chain recombines TRBV2 with TRBJ1-2; D may be TRBD1 (5 bases). Germline CDR1 SNHLY, CDR2 FYNNEI. The V end lost 0 bases, the J end lost 6 bases, and 5 bases lay between the germline ends. The CDR3 totals 12 residues.